These 13 T cell receptor beta chains were all obtained from the same sample, sequenced in a study of response to subunit inactivated influenza vaccine. TCRdb recomputed calls from the RT-PCR reads with MiXCR, one row per CDR3 protein. The sample records some 500,000 distinct CDR3 sequences, approximately 15% being singletons. This specimen consisted of CD4+ T cells sorted from PBMCs, obtained roughly 24 months after vaccination. The receptors come from a man between 45 and 75 years old who received an inactivated influenza vaccine.

This clonotype was counted between two and nine times. The chain recombines TRBV20-1 with TRBJ2-1; 13 bases are shared with TRBD2. Germline CDR1 reads DFQATT; CDR2 reads SNEGSKA (reference sequence). The CDR3 totals 14 residues. Losses at the gene ends were 3 bases for V and 7 bases for J; bases not matched to a gene: 3. CDR3 amino acids: CSASVLAGGNEQFF. The DNA of the CDR3 is TGCAGTGCTAGCGTACTAGCGGGAGGGAATGAGCAGTTCTTC.

This clonotype was counted between two and nine times. The chain couples TRBV7-9 to TRBJ2-1; 7 nucleotides agree with TRBD1. The CDR3 contains 15 residues. J lost 5 bases, V lost 2 bases, and 6 bases had no gene match. The germline gives CDR1 SEHNR, CDR2 FQNEAQ (reference sequence). For the CDR3, the DNA is TGTGCCAGCAGCTTACCCGGGACAGCTGACAATGAGCAGTTCTTC. Protein product: CASSLPGTADNEQFF.

The chain joins TRBV12-3 or TRBV12-4 to TRBJ1-1; a weak D match, TRBD1 (6 bases). This CDR3 region has 13 residues. V gave up 8 bases and J gave up 10 bases, with 20 bases separating them. The CDR3 nucleotides read TGTGCCAGCGGCGTAGGCCAGGGCAGGGGAGCTTTCTTT. Protein: CASGVGQGRGAFF.

In its sample, this clonotype was seen a few times. The chain employs TRBV5-1 and TRBJ2-2, with 7 bases that match TRBD1. Per germline, CDR1 SGHRS and CDR2 YFSETQ. With 4 bases clipped from V and 4 bases from J, the junction kept 13 bases outside the gene matches. The CDR3 length is 17 residues. CDR3 sequence: CASSQGQQIRSTGELFF. The CDR3 coding sequence is TGCGCCAGCAGCCAGGGACAGCAAATTCGGAGCACCGGGGAGCTGTTTTTT.

V usage is TRBV7-9 and J usage is TRBJ1-5, with D unresolved. Trimming removed 4 bases from V and 1 base from J, with 14 bases in between. In germline, CDR1 is SEHNR, CDR2 FQNEAQ (reference sequence). The CDR3 spans 16 residues. The CDR3 protein is CASSSSDRGSNQPQHF. In DNA form, the CDR3 reads TGTGCCAGCAGCTCATCCGATAGAGGGAGCAATCAGCCCCAGCATTTT.

This clonotype was detected only a few times. The rearrangement uses TRBV12-3 or TRBV12-4 and TRBJ2-3; D call uncertain. The V end lost 3 bases, the J end lost 2 bases, and 3 bases lay between the germline ends. CDR3 length equals 12 residues. The CDR3 reads CASSFYTDTQYF. The CDR3 coding sequence is TGTGCCAGCAGTTTTTACACAGATACGCAGTATTTT.

This clonotype was recorded a few times. This rearrangement joins TRBV5-5 to TRBJ1-4; D is undetermined. CDR3 length: 16 residues. V was clipped by 4 bases and J by 0 bases, with 13 bases between them. Germline values: CDR1 SGHKS, CDR2 YYEKEE (reference sequence). The CDR3 sequence: CASSILAGTTNEKLFF. The CDR3 coding sequence is TGTGCCAGCAGCATCCTAGCCGGGACAACTAATGAAAAACTGTTTTTT. Full variable domain (remainder filled in from reference TRBV5-5 and TRBJ1-4): DAGVTQSPTHLIKTRGQQVTLRCSPISGHKSVSWYQQVLGQGPQFIFQYYEKEERGRGNFPDRFSARQFPNYSSELNVNALLLGDSALYLCASSILAGTTNEKLFFGSGTQLSVL.

This clonotype was observed many times. The chain joins TRBV29-1 to TRBJ1-2; no clear D. Trimming took 2 bases from V and 6 from J, leaving 16 bases between them. This CDR3 comprises 14 residues. Germline CDR1 and CDR2: SQVTM and ANQGSEA. CDR3 nucleotide sequence: TGCAGCGTTGAATTAGGGAGGCAAAGGGATGGCTACACCTTC. Its protein product is CSVELGRQRDGYTF.

This chain joins TRBV20-1 and TRBJ1-3; no reliable D call. The CDR3 spans 14 residues. Trimming pared 6 bases from V and 0 bases from J, leaving 12 bases between. From germline, CDR1 is DFQATT and CDR2 SNEGSKA (reference sequence). The CDR3 sequence: CSALVVSSGNTIYF. In nucleotides, the CDR3 is TGCAGTGCCTTGGTCGTCAGCTCTGGAAACACCATATATTTT.

This clonotype was observed many times. The chain recombines TRBV29-1 with TRBJ2-7; D gene unclear. V was shortened by 1 base and J by 10 bases, with 17 bases between the two germline ends. This CDR3 contains 13 residues. Germline CDR1 is SQVTM and CDR2 is ANQGSEA. This CDR3 reads CSVEASSKRQQYF. The CDR3 DNA reads as TGCAGCGTTGAAGCATCGAGTAAAAGGCAACAGTACTTC.

For the CDR3, the DNA is TGCAGTGTATTGGACATCATGAACACTGAAGCTTTCTTT. Translated, it gives CSVLDIMNTEAFF. This rearrangement joins TRBV20-1 to TRBJ1-1, with D perhaps TRBD1 (5 bases). CDR1 and CDR2 (germline): DFQATT, SNEGSKA (reference sequence). This CDR3 spans 13 amino acids. V was clipped by 7 bases and J by 0 bases, with 12 bases between them.

In its sample, this clonotype was seen a few times. The rearrangement joins TRBV20-1 to TRBJ2-5; the D is unclear. V lost 7 bases, J lost 1 base, and 10 bases lay in between. The germline V gene has CDR1 DFQATT and CDR2 SNEGSKA (reference sequence). This CDR3 contains 12 residues. CDR3 in amino acids: CSERASQETQYF. The DNA of the CDR3 is TGCAGTGAAAGGGCCAGCCAAGAGACCCAGTACTTC.

This chain uses TRBV28 with TRBJ2-2, with 7 bases fitting TRBD2. Germline CDR1 reads MDHEN; CDR2 reads SYDVKM. J lost 6 bases, V lost 3 bases, and 4 bases had no gene match. The CDR3 is 14 amino acids. In nucleotides, the CDR3 is TGTGCCAGCAGTTTGGGGGGGGTCCCCGGGGAGCTGTTTTTT. Translated: CASSLGGVPGELFF.